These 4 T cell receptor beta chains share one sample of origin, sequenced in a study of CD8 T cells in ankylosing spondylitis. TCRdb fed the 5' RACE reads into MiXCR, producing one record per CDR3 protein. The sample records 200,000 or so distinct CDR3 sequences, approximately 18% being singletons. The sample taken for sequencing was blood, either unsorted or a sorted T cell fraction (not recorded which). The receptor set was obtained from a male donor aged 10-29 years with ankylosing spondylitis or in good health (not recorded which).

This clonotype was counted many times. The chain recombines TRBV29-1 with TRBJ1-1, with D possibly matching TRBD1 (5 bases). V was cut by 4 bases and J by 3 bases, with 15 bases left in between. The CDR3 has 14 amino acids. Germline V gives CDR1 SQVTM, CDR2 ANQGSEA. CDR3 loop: CSVGGRVSDTEAFF. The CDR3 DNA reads TGCAGCGTTGGGGGCAGGGTTTCAGACACTGAAGCTTTCTTT.

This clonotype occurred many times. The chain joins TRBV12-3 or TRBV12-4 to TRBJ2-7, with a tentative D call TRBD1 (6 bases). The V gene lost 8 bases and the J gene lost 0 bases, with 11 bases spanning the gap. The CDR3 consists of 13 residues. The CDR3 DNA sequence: TGTGCCAGCGGTAGGGACACCTCCTACGAGCAGTACTTC. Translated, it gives CASGRDTSYEQYF.

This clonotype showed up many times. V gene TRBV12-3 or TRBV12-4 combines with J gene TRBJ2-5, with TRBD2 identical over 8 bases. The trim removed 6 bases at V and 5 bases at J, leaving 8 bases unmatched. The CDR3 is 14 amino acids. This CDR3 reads CASSLSGKKETQYF. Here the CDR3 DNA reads TGTGCCAGCAGCCTTAGCGGGAAAAAGGAGACCCAGTACTTC.

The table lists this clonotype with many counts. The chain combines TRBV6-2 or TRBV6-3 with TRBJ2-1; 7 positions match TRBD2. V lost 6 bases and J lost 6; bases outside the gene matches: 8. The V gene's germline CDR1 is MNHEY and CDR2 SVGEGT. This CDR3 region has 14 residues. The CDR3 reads CASRPGTKLNEQFF. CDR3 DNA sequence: TGTGCCAGCAGACCCGGGACTAAACTCAATGAGCAGTTCTTC.